Each of the 28 T cell receptor beta chains below was sequenced from the same sample in a study of PD-1 blockade in classical Hodgkin lymphoma. The repertoire was sequenced with immunoSEQ multiplex PCR; TCRdb's copy has only in-frame clones and lacks some. Seen here are roughly 90,000 clones, about 83% observed once, and the top ten hold about a sixth. The time point here: cycle 4 day 1 (C4D1), after 6 weeks of nivolumab. The patients all showed relapse after autologous stem cell transplantation, while their brentuximab vedotin exposure varied. The sample consisted of peripheral blood mononuclear cells (PBMCs), taken before the fourth cycle of nivolumab. These receptors were obtained from a human donor with classical Hodgkin lymphoma.

The chain couples TRBV5-1 to TRBJ2-1, with 11 nucleotides matching TRBD2. The germline V gene has CDR1 SGHRS and CDR2 YFSETQ. The CDR3 covers 18 residues. J gave up 7 bases and V 4 bases, and 16 bases lay outside the gene matches. Written as DNA, the CDR3 is TGCGCCAGCAGCGATTCGTTAGCGGGAGGGGCCCTGGGGAATGAGCAGTTCTTC. It specifies CASSDSLAGGALGNEQFF.

This clone was recorded once. The chain employs TRBV6-6 and TRBJ1-1; D is unresolved. V lost 2 bases and J 10 bases, leaving 11 bases between the germline ends. From germline, CDR1 is MNHNY and CDR2 SVGAGI (reference sequence). The CDR3 has 12 residues. CDR3 nucleotides: TGTGCCAGCAGTTACCTTGAATCCGTAGCTTTCTTT. It is translated as CASSYLESVAFF.

This clone has a handful of counts. This rearrangement joins TRBV19 to TRBJ2-1, with 9 bases identical to TRBD2. Germline CDR1 is LNHDA and CDR2 is SQIVND (reference sequence). V lost 7 bases and J lost 4; bases outside the gene matches: 8. CDR3 length: 15 residues. The CDR3 region has the DNA TGTGCCAGTAATACCCGTCTAGCGGGGTACAATGAGCAGTTCTTC. Translating gives CASNTRLAGYNEQFF.

The gene calls are TRBV6-5 and TRBJ1-1; 8 bases fit TRBD1. Germline lookup yields CDR1 MNHEY and CDR2 SVGAGI. The CDR3 runs 11 residues. The V gene end was trimmed by 6 bases and the J gene end by 10 bases; junction bases not matched to a gene: 4. The chain's CDR3 is CASSQGAAAFF. As DNA, the CDR3 is TGTGCCAGCAGCCAGGGGGCGGCAGCTTTCTTT.

The CDR3 DNA sequence: TGTGCCAGCAGCTCGGTGGGCGGAGGCAATCAGCCCCAGCATTTT. This sequence encodes CASSSVGGGNQPQHF. V is TRBV5-6 and J is TRBJ1-5, with no clear D. The V end was cut by 3 bases, the J end by 2 bases, with 12 bases between. CDR1 and CDR2 from the germline V gene are SGHDT and YYEEEE. CDR3 length equals 15 residues.

CDR3 protein: CASSTFQGYAFF. CDR3 DNA: TGTGCCAGTAGTACCTTCCAGGGTTACGCTTTCTTT. The chain has TRBV19 and TRBJ1-1, with D tentatively TRBD1 (5 bases). Between the trimmed V and J ends, which lost 4 bases and 11 bases, there was a span of 14 bases. The CDR3 is 12 amino acids. Germline values: CDR1 LNHDA, CDR2 SQIVND (reference sequence).

This sequence joins TRBV28 and TRBJ1-5; the match to TRBD1 covers 7 bases. Trimming removed 6 bases from V and 0 bases from J; junction bases left unmatched: 5. The CDR3 is 15 amino acids. Per the germline V gene, CDR1 is MDHEN and CDR2 is SYDVKM. As DNA, the CDR3 is TGTGCCAGCAGCTACAGGGGAAATAGCAATCAGCCCCAGCATTTT. Protein product: CASSYRGNSNQPQHF.

This chain joins TRBV6-5 and TRBJ2-7; 13 bases line up with TRBD2. V was pared by 0 bases and J by 5 bases, with 1 base of the junction left unmatched. The CDR3 is 15 amino acids. Germline V gene lookup returns CDR1 MNHEY and CDR2 SVGAGI. Here the CDR3 DNA reads TGTGCCAGCAGTTACTCCGGACTAGCGGGAGACGAGCAGTACTTC. Translating gives CASSYSGLAGDEQYF.

This chain joins TRBV7-2 and TRBJ1-1; D unresolved. CDR1 and CDR2 (germline): SGHTA, FQGNSA. V lost 2 bases and J lost 5, with 3 bases in between. This CDR3 region has 11 residues. CDR3 DNA sequence: TGTGCCAGCAGCTTAATGACTGAAGCTTTCTTT. As protein: CASSLMTEAFF.

V and J are TRBV30 and TRBJ2-7; D gene ambiguous. Trimming took off 2 bases at V and 5 bases at J, with 7 bases between the two ends. CDR1 and CDR2 from the germline V gene are GTSNPN and SVGIG (reference sequence). The CDR3 totals 11 residues. CDR3 coding DNA: TGTGCCTGGAGTCGGGCGGACGAGCAGTACTTC. This codes for CAWSRADEQYF.

The V and J genes are TRBV15 and TRBJ2-1; D tentatively fits TRBD1 or TRBD2 (6 bases each). V lost 6 bases and J lost 2, with 11 bases in between. The CDR3 is 14 residues long. From germline, CDR1 is LNHNV and CDR2 YYDKDF (reference sequence). CDR3 in amino acids: CATRPGGPYNEQFF. The CDR3 bases are TGTGCCACCAGGCCCGGGGGCCCCTACAATGAGCAGTTCTTC. The entire variable domain, with the rest obtained from reference TRBV15 and TRBJ2-1, is as follows: DAMVIQNPRYQVTQFGKPVTLSCSQTLNHNVMYWYQQKSSQAPKLLFHYYDKDFNNEADTPDNFQSRRPNTSFCFLDIRSPGLGDTAMYLCATRPGGPYNEQFFGPGTRLTVL.

The chain recombines TRBV27 with TRBJ2-2; unclear D gene. V gave up 8 bases and J gave up 5 bases, with 15 bases separating them. This CDR3 contains 14 residues. The germline CDR1 and CDR2 sequences are MNHEY and SMNVEV (reference sequence). The CDR3 here is CASRPGRSTGELFF. CDR3 sequence (DNA): TGTGCCAGCCGCCCCGGGCGTAGTACCGGGGAGCTGTTTTTT.

This sequence joins TRBV28 and TRBJ2-7; no definite D call. CDR1 and CDR2 (germline): MDHEN, SYDVKM. This CDR3 is 16 amino acids long. Trimming left V 4 bases short and J 3 bases short, with 19 bases between. The CDR3 protein is CASSSPSGAKYYEQYF. CDR3 coding DNA: TGTGCCAGCAGTTCACCCTCAGGTGCCAAATACTACGAGCAGTACTTC.

The chain is built from TRBV2 and TRBJ1-6, with TRBD1 matching over 9 bases. CDR3 size: 14 residues. V shed 3 bases, J shed 7 bases, and the junction held 1 base outside the gene matches. Germline lookup yields CDR1 SNHLY and CDR2 FYNNEI. CDR3 sequence reads: CASSDTGGNSPLHF. In nucleotides, the CDR3 is TGTGCCAGCAGTGACACAGGGGGCAATTCACCCCTCCACTTT.

This chain uses TRBV21-1 with TRBJ2-7. TRBV21-1 is a pseudogene locus. The CDR3 has 15 residues. CDR3 loop: CASSNHGTNSYEQYF. The CDR3 DNA follows: TGTGCCAGCAGCAATCACGGGACCAACTCCTACGAGCAGTACTTC.

The chain recombines TRBV9 with TRBJ2-3; the match to TRBD2 covers 11 bases. V was clipped by 0 bases and J by 1 base; unmatched bases: 10. The CDR3 has 19 residues. Germline lookup yields CDR1 SGDLS and CDR2 YYNGEE. CDR3 DNA sequence: TGTGCCAGCAGCGTAGAGGGACTAGCGGAGCCTATCCGCACAGATACGCAGTATTTT. Protein sequence: CASSVEGLAEPIRTDTQYF. Filled out from reference TRBV9 and TRBJ2-3, the complete variable domain reads DSGVTQTPKHLITATGQRVTLRCSPRSGDLSVYWYQQSLDQGLQFLIQYYNGEERAKGNILERFSAQQFPDLHSELNLSSLELGDSALYFCASSVEGLAEPIRTDTQYFGPGTRLTVL.

The chain couples TRBV9 to TRBJ2-5; TRBD2 matches at 8 bases. Trimming removed 3 bases from V and 4 bases from J; junction bases left unmatched: 11. CDR1 and CDR2 from the germline V gene are SGDLS and YYNGEE. The CDR3 is 16 residues long. This CDR3 is CASSAGAGGIVETQYF. CDR3 nucleotides: TGTGCCAGCAGCGCCGGGGCGGGAGGAATCGTAGAGACCCAGTACTTC.

V is TRBV29-1 and J is TRBJ2-1; 11 bases fit TRBD2. Germline loops: CDR1 SQVTM, CDR2 ANQGSEA. The CDR3 extends over 16 amino acids. V was clipped by 6 bases and J by 3 bases; unmatched bases: 10. The CDR3 is CSVRATSGMNYNEQFF. The CDR3 bases are TGCAGCGTACGAGCGACTAGCGGGATGAACTACAATGAGCAGTTCTTC.

The chain links TRBV9 to TRBJ2-1, with 8 bases lining up with TRBD2. Trimming at V came to 4 bases and at J to 9 bases, leaving 18 bases not matched to a gene. The CDR3 sequence is 17 residues long. Germline loops: CDR1 SGDLS, CDR2 YYNGEE. The CDR3 bases are TGTGCCAGCAGCTCCGCACCGAGCGGGAGATGGCCCACTGAGCAGTTCTTC. It encodes CASSSAPSGRWPTEQFF. Together with reference TRBV9 and TRBJ2-1, the CDR3 gives the full variable domain: DSGVTQTPKHLITATGQRVTLRCSPRSGDLSVYWYQQSLDQGLQFLIQYYNGEERAKGNILERFSAQQFPDLHSELNLSSLELGDSALYFCASSSAPSGRWPTEQFFGPGTRLTVL.

The chain has TRBV7-9 and TRBJ1-4; D gene uncertain. The CDR3 runs to 17 residues. The germline V gene has CDR1 SEHNR and CDR2 FQNEAQ (reference sequence). V was clipped by 1 base and J by 8 bases, with 20 bases between them. The DNA for the CDR3 is TGTGCCAGCAGCTTAGGTGCGGGGTCCCCTGGTCTGGAAAAACTGTTTTTT. As protein: CASSLGAGSPGLEKLFF.

The rearrangement links TRBV28 to TRBJ2-1, with 7 bases identical to TRBD1. With 6 bases clipped from V and 7 bases from J, the junction kept 9 bases outside the gene matches. The germline CDR1 and CDR2 sequences are MDHEN and SYDVKM. This CDR3 is 14 amino acids long. For the CDR3, the DNA is TGTGCCAGCAGGACTTCCTCCAGGGGGAATGAGCAGTTCTTC. Amino acids: CASRTSSRGNEQFF. Based on the CDR3 plus reference TRBV28 and TRBJ2-1, the full variable domain is DVKVTQSSRYLVKRTGEKVFLECVQDMDHENMFWYRQDPGLGLRLIYFSYDVKMKEKGDIPEGYSVSREKKERFSLILESASTNQTSMYLCASRTSSRGNEQFFGPGTRLTVL.

This CDR3 is CASSSAVTNEQYF. For the CDR3, the DNA is TGTGCCAGCAGTTCGGCTGTGACTAACGAGCAGTACTTC. The rearrangement uses TRBV28 and TRBJ2-7, with a weak D call TRBD2 (5 bases). V was clipped by 4 bases and J by 5 bases, with 12 bases between them. Germline CDR1 MDHEN, CDR2 SYDVKM. CDR3 length equals 13 residues.

The gene calls are TRBV2 and TRBJ2-7; 7 nucleotides line up with TRBD1. The CDR3 covers 15 residues. The trim removed 8 bases at V and 0 bases at J, leaving 10 bases unmatched. CDR1 and CDR2 from the germline V gene are SNHLY and FYNNEI. The DNA of the CDR3 is TGTGCCAGCGTACAACAGGGGCCGAGCTCCTACGAGCAGTACTTC. Protein product: CASVQQGPSSYEQYF.

The V call is TRBV6-1, the J call TRBJ1-1; D call uncertain. The CDR3 is 13 amino acids. The germline CDR1 and CDR2 sequences are MNHNS and SASEGT. Trimming took off 6 bases at V and 0 bases at J, with 8 bases between the two ends. The CDR3 is CASRESLNTEAFF. For the CDR3, the DNA is TGTGCCAGCAGGGAGAGTTTGAACACTGAAGCTTTCTTT.

The CDR3: CASSPDRGDTEAFF. The CDR3 DNA is TGCGCCAGCAGCCCGGACAGGGGCGACACTGAAGCTTTCTTT. The V call is TRBV5-1, the J call TRBJ1-1; the match to TRBD1 covers 9 bases. Per germline, CDR1 SGHRS and CDR2 YFSETQ. The CDR3 is 14 residues long. V lost 4 bases, J lost 3 bases, and 4 bases stayed unmatched.

CDR3 sequence: CAWNLGQWQETQYF. Here the CDR3 DNA reads TGTGCCTGGAACTTGGGACAATGGCAAGAGACCCAGTACTTC. The chain carries TRBV30 and TRBJ2-5; maybe TRBD1 (6 bases). The CDR3 is 14 amino acids. V shed 4 bases and J shed 2 bases, with 14 bases lying between them. Germline CDR1 GTSNPN, CDR2 SVGIG (reference sequence). Full variable domain (rest looked up from reference TRBV30 and TRBJ2-5): SQTIHQWPATLVQPVGSPLSLECTVEGTSNPNLYWYRQAAGRGLQLLFYSVGIGQISSEVPQNLSASRPQDRQFILSSKKLLLSDSGFYLCAWNLGQWQETQYFGPGTRLLVL.

This clone was recorded only once. V and J are TRBV7-2 and TRBJ1-1; D ambiguous. Germline values: CDR1 SGHTA, CDR2 FQGNSA. The CDR3 sequence is 14 residues long. V was shortened by 0 bases and J by 1 base, with 6 bases between the two germline ends. CDR3 in DNA: TGTGCCAGCAGCTTAGCGAGGCAGAACACTGAAGCTTTCTTT. Its protein is CASSLARQNTEAFF. Drawing the rest from reference TRBV7-2 and TRBJ1-1, the complete variable domain is GAGVSQSPSNKVTEKGKDVELRCDPISGHTALYWYRQSLGQGLEFLIYFQGNSAPDKSGLPSDRFSAERTGGSVSTLTIQRTQQEDSAVYLCASSLARQNTEAFFGQGTRLTVV.

The V call is TRBV5-1, the J call TRBJ1-1; TRBD1 matches at 7 bases. Trimming took 4 bases from V and 0 from J; bases not matched to a gene: 6. In germline, CDR1 is SGHRS, CDR2 YFSETQ. CDR3 length: 15 residues. CDR3 sequence: CASSDQQGLNTEAFF. The CDR3 DNA follows: TGCGCCAGCAGCGATCAACAGGGGTTGAACACTGAAGCTTTCTTT.